The 18 T cell receptor beta chains reported below all come from one sample, sequenced in a study of prognosis after radiotherapy for stage I lung cancer. Amplicons of TCR beta CDR3 were generated from genomic DNA by two-round multiplex PCR. TRBV and TRBJ genes each had their own specific primers in first-round PCR. Each CDR3 protein gets one entry after TCRdb re-called the multiplex PCR reads with MiXCR. The sample consists of about 51,000 distinct CDR3 sequences, 30% to 35% of them appearing once. Material: PBMCs, obtained before or after stereotactic body radiation therapy (not recorded which). These receptors were collected from a donor over 45 with non-small cell lung cancer.

This clonotype was seen repeatedly, ten times or more. The V and J genes are TRBV4-2 and TRBJ2-7, with unresolved D. The germline V and J ends were trimmed by 0 bases and 1 base, with 7 bases remaining between them. Germline V gives CDR1 LGHNA, CDR2 YNFKEQ. This CDR3 has 14 residues. CDR3 in DNA: TGTGCCAGCAGCCAAGATTACCCGTCCTACGAGCAGTACTTC. This translates into CASSQDYPSYEQYF.

This clonotype was counted many times. This chain connects TRBV4-1 to TRBJ1-1; D gene ambiguous. The V gene's germline CDR1 is MGHRA and CDR2 YSYEKL. The V end was cut by 0 bases, the J end by 4 bases, with 9 bases between. The CDR3 totals 14 residues. CDR3 sequence reads: CASSQEGRFTEAFF. The CDR3 region has the DNA TGCGCCAGCAGCCAAGAAGGGCGGTTCACTGAAGCTTTCTTT.

This clonotype appeared many times. The chain carries TRBV28 and TRBJ2-6; D unresolved. The V and J ends lost 10 bases and 3 bases respectively, with 10 bases between them. Germline V CDR1 and CDR2: MDHEN, SYDVKM. The CDR3 has 13 residues. The CDR3 DNA reads as TGTGCCACACAAGGATATGGGGCCAACGTCCTGACTTTC. It yields the protein CATQGYGANVLTF.

There are many counts of this clonotype. The CDR3 DNA reads TGCGCCAGCAGCCAAGATCGGAACACTGAAGCTTTCTTT. It specifies CASSQDRNTEAFF. This chain links TRBV4-3 with TRBJ1-1; D remains unclear. The CDR3 has 13 residues. Germline CDR1 and CDR2: LGHNA and YSLEER. V lost 0 bases and J 1 base, leaving 3 bases between the germline ends.

With respect to this clonotype: A far larger clone is only one base removed, so a read error is likely. The gene calls are TRBV5-1 and TRBJ2-7; D remains unclear. The CDR3 sequence is 12 residues long. CDR1 SGHRS and CDR2 YFSETQ come from the germline V gene. Trimming took 0 bases from V and 7 from J, leaving 8 bases between them. The CDR3 loop reads CASSLEGNEQYF. CDR3 coding DNA: TGCGCCAGCAGCTTGGAGGGAAATGAGCAGTACTTC.

The sample holds many counts of this clonotype. The chain joins TRBV6-2 or TRBV6-3 to TRBJ2-2; D may be TRBD1 or TRBD2 (5 bases each). The length of the CDR3 is 14 residues. The V and J ends lost 1 base and 2 bases respectively, with 5 bases between them. Germline assignment: CDR1 MNHEY and CDR2 SVGEGT. CDR3 bases: TGTGCCAGCAGTTACTGGGACAACACCGGGGAGCTGTTTTTT. This translates into CASSYWDNTGELFF.

The chain has TRBV20-1 and TRBJ2-3; 15 bases match TRBD2. Germline-derived CDR1 and CDR2 are DFQATT and SNEGSKA (reference sequence). The CDR3 runs to 19 residues. Trimming cost V 5 bases and J 6 bases; bases outside gene matches: 18. The CDR3 bases are TGCAGTGCTCGCGGGACTAGCGGGAGGTCCCGCAGTTGGGGGGATACGCAGTATTTT. This encodes CSARGTSGRSRSWGDTQYF.

At least ten counts were recorded for this clonotype. The chain couples TRBV7-3 to TRBJ2-2; D may match TRBD1 or TRBD2 (5 bases each). Trimming cost V 1 base and J 6 bases, with 12 bases left between them. CDR1 SGHTA and CDR2 FQGTGA come from the germline V gene. The CDR3 covers 15 residues. CDR3 in amino acids: CASSLRSRGAGELFF. DNA of the CDR3: TGTGCCAGCAGCTTAAGGTCCAGAGGGGCCGGGGAGCTGTTTTTT.

In its sample, this clonotype was seen many times. The V and J genes are TRBV5-6 and TRBJ1-5; a weak D match, TRBD1 (5 bases). The CDR3 totals 15 residues. Trimming left V 0 bases short and J 0 bases short, with 7 bases between. Germline CDR1 is SGHDT and CDR2 is YYEEEE. The CDR3 sequence is CASSLEGYSNQPQHF. CDR3 nucleotides: TGTGCCAGCAGCTTGGAGGGGTATAGCAATCAGCCCCAGCATTTT.

The chain carries TRBV6-5 and TRBJ1-3; D remains unclear. The ends were cut back, 2 bases at V and 7 bases at J, with 18 bases in the middle. CDR3 length: 16 residues. Germline V gene data show CDR1 as MNHEY and CDR2 as SVGAGI. CDR3 nucleotides: TGTGCCAGCAGTTACAGAGGGATGAACAACCCGAACACCATATATTTT. This gives the protein CASSYRGMNNPNTIYF.

There are many counts of this clonotype. The chain has TRBV20-1 and TRBJ2-4; TRBD2 might be the D (5 bases). V dropped 4 bases and J dropped 1 base, with 14 bases sitting between them. Germline V CDR1 and CDR2: DFQATT, SNEGSKA (reference sequence). CDR3 length: 15 residues. CDR3 residues: CSATPLAAAKNIQYF. The CDR3 DNA reads as TGCAGTGCTACCCCTCTAGCCGCCGCCAAAAACATTCAGTACTTC.

A note on this clonotype: A much larger clone differs from this one at a single base, so this may be a read error. V gene TRBV10-3 combines with J gene TRBJ1-5, with D uncertain. V was shortened by 5 bases and J by 5 bases, with 10 bases between the two germline ends. The CDR3 covers 13 residues. In germline, CDR1 is ENHRY, CDR2 SYGVKD. The CDR3 region is CAISREDDQPQHF. The DNA of the CDR3 is TGTGCCATCAGTAGGGAGGACGATCAGCCCCAGCATTTT.

Concerning this clonotype: Mismatch with germline at one junction end may stem from a read error. The chain has TRBV24-1 and TRBJ2-1; D is perhaps TRBD1 or TRBD2 (5 bases each). This CDR3 is 15 amino acids long. Germline V gene sequence: CDR1 KGHDR, CDR2 SFDVKD. Here the CDR3 DNA reads TGTGCCACCAGGGGGGATAAGGGTCAGTACAATGAGCAGTCCTTC. This translates into CATRGDKGQYNEQSF.

This clonotype was seen once. The CDR3 DNA reads TGTGCCAGCATCCGACCGTCGAGGTGCCAAGAGACCCAGTACTTC. It codes for CASIRPSRCQETQYF. V gene TRBV7-9 combines with J gene TRBJ2-5; D gene uncertain. Trimming left V 7 bases short and J 1 base short, with 16 bases between. Germline assignment: CDR1 SEHNR and CDR2 FQNEAQ (reference sequence). The CDR3 contains 15 residues.

This clonotype has a count of ten or more. CDR3 region: CASSARLAGGDNEQFF. Here the CDR3 DNA reads TGTGCCAGCAGCGCCCGACTAGCGGGAGGGGACAATGAGCAGTTCTTC. This rearrangement joins TRBV7-3 to TRBJ2-1, with 14 bases that match TRBD2. Germline loops: CDR1 SGHTA, CDR2 FQGTGA. J lost 5 bases, V lost 5 bases, and 5 bases had no gene match. The CDR3 sequence is 16 residues long. The full variable domain, completed using reference TRBV7-3 and TRBJ2-1, is GAGVSQTPSNKVTEKGKYVELRCDPISGHTALYWYRQSLGQGPEFLIYFQGTGAADDSGLPNDRFFAVRPEGSVSTLKIQRTERGDSAVYLCASSARLAGGDNEQFFGPGTRLTVL.

This clonotype was picked up many times. V gene TRBV7-9 combines with J gene TRBJ1-1; D perhaps matches TRBD1 (5 bases). This CDR3 has 15 amino acids. The V end was cut by 4 bases, the J end by 0 bases, with 12 bases between. CDR1 and CDR2 (germline): SEHNR, FQNEAQ (reference sequence). CDR3 in DNA: TGTGCCAGCAGCTCCCTTTTGGGGGTGAACACTGAAGCTTTCTTT. Residues: CASSSLLGVNTEAFF.

This clonotype has ten or more counts. This chain joins TRBV28 and TRBJ1-1; D gene uncertain. V lost 6 bases, J lost 11 bases, and 10 bases lay in between. The CDR3 runs to 10 residues. Germline V gene data show CDR1 as MDHEN and CDR2 as SYDVKM. The CDR3 DNA reads as TGTGCCAGCAGGAAAGGAGGGGCTTTCTTT. Translating gives CASRKGGAFF.

The table lists this clonotype with many counts. The rearrangement joins TRBV20-1 to TRBJ2-3, with D unresolved. This CDR3 contains 12 residues. V shed 6 bases and J shed 0 bases, with 7 bases lying between them. Germline V CDR1 and CDR2: DFQATT, SNEGSKA (reference sequence). CDR3 bases: TGCAGTGCCACCGACAGCACAGATACGCAGTATTTT. It is translated as CSATDSTDTQYF.